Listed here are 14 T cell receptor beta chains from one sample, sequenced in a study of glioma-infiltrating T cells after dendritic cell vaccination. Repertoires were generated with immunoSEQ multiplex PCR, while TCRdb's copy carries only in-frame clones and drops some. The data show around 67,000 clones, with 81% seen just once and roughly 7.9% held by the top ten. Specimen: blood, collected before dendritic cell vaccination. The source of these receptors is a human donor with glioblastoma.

The CDR3 DNA reads as TGTGCCAGCAGGAGGACAGGGCGGACTGAAGCTTTCTTT. Translated: CASRRTGRTEAFF. V usage is TRBV6-5 and J usage is TRBJ1-1, with TRBD1 identical over 8 bases. Germline assignment: CDR1 MNHEY and CDR2 SVGAGI. The CDR3 consists of 13 residues. V was pared by 6 bases and J by 5 bases, with 5 bases of the junction left unmatched.

DNA of the CDR3: TGTGCCAGCAGCGGCGGGGAAGGCAATCAGCCCCAGCATTTT. Its protein product is CASSGGEGNQPQHF. The gene calls are TRBV6-5 and TRBJ1-5, with D unresolved. V dropped 6 bases and J dropped 2 bases, with 11 bases sitting between them. Germline assignment: CDR1 MNHEY and CDR2 SVGAGI. The CDR3 is made up of 14 amino acids.

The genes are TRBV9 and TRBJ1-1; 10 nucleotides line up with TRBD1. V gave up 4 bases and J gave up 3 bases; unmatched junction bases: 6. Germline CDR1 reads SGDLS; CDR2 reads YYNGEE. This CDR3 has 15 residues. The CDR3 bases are TGTGCCAGCAGCCCAAGGGACAGGGGAGACACTGAAGCTTTCTTT. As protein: CASSPRDRGDTEAFF.

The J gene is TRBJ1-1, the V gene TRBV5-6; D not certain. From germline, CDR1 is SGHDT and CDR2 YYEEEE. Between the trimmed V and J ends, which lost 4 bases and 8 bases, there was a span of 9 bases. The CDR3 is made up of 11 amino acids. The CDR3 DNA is TGTGCCAGCAGCCTGGCTTCGGAAGCTTTCTTT. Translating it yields CASSLASEAFF. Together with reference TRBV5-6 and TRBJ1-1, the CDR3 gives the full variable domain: DAGVTQSPTHLIKTRGQQVTLRCSPKSGHDTVSWYQQALGQGPQFIFQYYEEEERQRGNFPDRFSGHQFPNYSSELNVNALLLGDSALYLCASSLASEAFFGQGTRLTVV.

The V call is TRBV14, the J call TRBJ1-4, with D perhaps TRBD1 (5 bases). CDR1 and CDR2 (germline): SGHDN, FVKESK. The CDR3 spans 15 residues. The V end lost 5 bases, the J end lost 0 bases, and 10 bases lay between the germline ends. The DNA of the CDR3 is TGTGCCAGCAGCACGCAGACAGCAACTAATGAAAAACTGTTTTTT. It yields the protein CASSTQTATNEKLFF. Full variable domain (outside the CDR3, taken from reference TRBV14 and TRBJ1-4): EAGVTQFPSHSVIEKGQTVTLRCDPISGHDNLYWYRRVMGKEIKFLLHFVKESKQDESGMPNNRFLAERTGGTYSTLKVQPAELEDSGVYFCASSTQTATNEKLFFGSGTQLSVL.

The CDR3 spells CASSLGLKNEKLFF. The CDR3 region has the DNA TGCGCCAGCAGCTTGGGACTCAAAAATGAAAAACTGTTTTTT. The chain employs TRBV5-1 and TRBJ1-4; no clear D. The CDR3 loop spans 14 amino acids. Trimming shortened V by 0 bases and J by 5 bases, and 8 bases separated the two germline ends. CDR1 is SGHRS, CDR2 YFSETQ, per germline.

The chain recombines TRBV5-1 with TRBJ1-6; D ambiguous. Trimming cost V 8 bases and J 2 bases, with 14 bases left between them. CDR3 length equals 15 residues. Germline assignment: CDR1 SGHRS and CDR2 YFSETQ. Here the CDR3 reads CASSALAAYNSPLHF. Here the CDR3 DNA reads TGCGCCAGTAGCGCGCTTGCGGCCTATAATTCACCCCTCCACTTT.

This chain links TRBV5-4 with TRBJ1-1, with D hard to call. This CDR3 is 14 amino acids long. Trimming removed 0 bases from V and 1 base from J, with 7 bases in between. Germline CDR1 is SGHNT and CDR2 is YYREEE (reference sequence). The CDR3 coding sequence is TGTGCCAGCAGCTTGGCAGGCACGAACACTGAAGCTTTCTTT. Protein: CASSLAGTNTEAFF.

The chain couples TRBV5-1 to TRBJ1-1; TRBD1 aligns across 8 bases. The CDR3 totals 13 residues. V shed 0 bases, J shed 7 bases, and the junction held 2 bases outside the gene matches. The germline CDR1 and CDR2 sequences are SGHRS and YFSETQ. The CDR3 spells CASSLAGGGEAFF. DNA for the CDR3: TGCGCCAGCAGCTTGGCAGGGGGCGGTGAAGCTTTCTTT.

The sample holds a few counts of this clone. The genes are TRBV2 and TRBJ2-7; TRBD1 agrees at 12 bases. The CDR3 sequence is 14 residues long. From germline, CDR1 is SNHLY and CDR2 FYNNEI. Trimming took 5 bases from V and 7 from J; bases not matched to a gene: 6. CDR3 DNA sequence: TGTGCCAGCAGTAGGGGACAGGGGGCGAGGGAGCAGTACTTC. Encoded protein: CASSRGQGAREQYF.

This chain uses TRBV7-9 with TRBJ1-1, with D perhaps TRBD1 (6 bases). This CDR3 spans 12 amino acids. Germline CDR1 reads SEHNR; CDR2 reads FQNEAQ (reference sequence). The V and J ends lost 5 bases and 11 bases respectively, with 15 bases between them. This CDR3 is CASSLIQGAAFF. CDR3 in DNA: TGTGCCAGCAGCCTCATACAGGGCGCGGCTTTCTTT.

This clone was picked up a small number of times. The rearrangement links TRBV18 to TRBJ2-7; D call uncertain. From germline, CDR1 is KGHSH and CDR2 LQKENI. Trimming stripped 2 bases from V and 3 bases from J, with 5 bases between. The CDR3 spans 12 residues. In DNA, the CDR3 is TGTGCCAGCTCACCATCCAGCTACGAGCAGTACTTC. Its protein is CASSPSSYEQYF.

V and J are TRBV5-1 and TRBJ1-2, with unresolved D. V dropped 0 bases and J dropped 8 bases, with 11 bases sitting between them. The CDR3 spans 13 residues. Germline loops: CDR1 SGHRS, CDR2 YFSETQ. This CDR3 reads CASSLDRGGGYTF. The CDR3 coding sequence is TGCGCCAGCAGCTTGGACAGAGGAGGAGGCTACACCTTC.

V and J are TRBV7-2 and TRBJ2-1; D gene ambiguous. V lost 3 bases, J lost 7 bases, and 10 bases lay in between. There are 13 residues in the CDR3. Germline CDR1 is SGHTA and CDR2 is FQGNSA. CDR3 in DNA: TGTGCCAGCAGCTTGTTTCTTCTAAATGAGCAGTTCTTC. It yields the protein CASSLFLLNEQFF.